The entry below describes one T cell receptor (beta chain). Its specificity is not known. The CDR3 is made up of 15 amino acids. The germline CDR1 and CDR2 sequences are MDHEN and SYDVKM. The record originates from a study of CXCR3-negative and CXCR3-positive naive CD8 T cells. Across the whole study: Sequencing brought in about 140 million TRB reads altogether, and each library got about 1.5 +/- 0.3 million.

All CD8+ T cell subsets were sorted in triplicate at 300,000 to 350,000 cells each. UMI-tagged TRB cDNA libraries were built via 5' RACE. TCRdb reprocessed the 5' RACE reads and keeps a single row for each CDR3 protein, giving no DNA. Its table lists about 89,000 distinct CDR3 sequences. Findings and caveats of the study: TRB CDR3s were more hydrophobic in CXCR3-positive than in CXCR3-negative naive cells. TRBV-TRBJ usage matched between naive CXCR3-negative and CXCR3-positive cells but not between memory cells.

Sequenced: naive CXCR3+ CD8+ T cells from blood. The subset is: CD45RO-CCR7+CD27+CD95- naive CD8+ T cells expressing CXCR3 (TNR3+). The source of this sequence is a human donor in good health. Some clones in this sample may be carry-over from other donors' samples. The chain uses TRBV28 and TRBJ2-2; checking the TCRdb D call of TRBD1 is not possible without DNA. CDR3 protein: CASSHGDRITGELFF.